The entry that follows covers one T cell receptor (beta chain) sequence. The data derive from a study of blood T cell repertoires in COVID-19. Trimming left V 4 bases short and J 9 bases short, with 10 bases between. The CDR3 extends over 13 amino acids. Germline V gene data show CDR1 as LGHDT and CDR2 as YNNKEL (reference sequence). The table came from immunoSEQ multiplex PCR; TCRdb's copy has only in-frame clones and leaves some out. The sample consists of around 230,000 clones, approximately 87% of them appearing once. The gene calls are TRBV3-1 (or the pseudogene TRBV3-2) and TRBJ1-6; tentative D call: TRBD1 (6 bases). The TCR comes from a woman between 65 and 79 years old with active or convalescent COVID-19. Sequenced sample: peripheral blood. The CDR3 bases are TGTGCCAGCAGCCCTACAGGGATTTCACCCCTCCACTTT. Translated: CASSPTGISPLHF.